Shown below are 29 T cell receptor beta chains from a single sample sequenced in a study of cytotoxic CD8 clonotypes in ibrutinib-treated CLL. TCRdb's table, derived via immunoSEQ multiplex PCR, lists solely in-frame clones and lacks some. The repertoire holds roughly 220,000 clones, with just over 70% as singletons. Sequences were derived from PBMCs, sampled after 12 months of ibrutinib treatment. Source of these receptors: a human donor with chronic lymphocytic leukemia.

The table lists this clone with a few counts. The J gene is TRBJ2-7, the V gene TRBV18; D gene ambiguous. There are 12 residues in the CDR3. CDR1 and CDR2 from the germline V gene are KGHSH and LQKENI. The V gene lost 3 bases and the J gene lost 6 bases, with 9 bases spanning the gap. DNA of the CDR3: TGTGCCAGCTCACCCTGGCGTGGCGAGCAGTACTTC. Translating it yields CASSPWRGEQYF.

This clone appeared a single time. The chain couples TRBV7-3 to TRBJ1-5; possibly TRBD1 for D (6 bases). Per the germline V gene, CDR1 is SGHTA and CDR2 is FQGTGA. V gave up 5 bases and J gave up 5 bases, with 10 bases separating them. The CDR3 is 13 amino acids. CDR3 DNA: TGTGCCAGCAGCCATGACAGGTATCAGCCCCAGCATTTT. It is translated as CASSHDRYQPQHF.

A word on this clone: Other nucleotide sequences from this sample produce the same CDR3. The genes are TRBV7-3 and TRBJ2-1, with 12 bases that match TRBD2. Germline V gives CDR1 SGHTA, CDR2 FQGTGA. The CDR3 totals 16 residues. Trimming removed 4 bases from V and 3 bases from J; junction bases left unmatched: 4. The CDR3 coding sequence is TGTGCCAGCAGCTCCGGACTAGCGGGGAGCTACAATGAGCAGTTCTTC. This sequence encodes CASSSGLAGSYNEQFF.

The chain combines TRBV27 with TRBJ2-5; 9 bases agree with TRBD1. V dropped 0 bases and J dropped 4; count of bases not matched to a gene: 3. This CDR3 contains 15 residues. Germline loops: CDR1 MNHEY, CDR2 SMNVEV (reference sequence). CDR3 nucleotides: TGTGCCAGCAGTTTATCAGGGACAGGGAGAGAGACCCAGTACTTC. As protein: CASSLSGTGRETQYF.

With regard to this clone: Other DNA sequences in this sample translate to the same CDR3. The CDR3 region has the DNA TGTGCCTGGAGTGTCGGGGTTCGGGGCTCCTACGAGCAGTACTTC. This encodes CAWSVGVRGSYEQYF. The gene calls are TRBV30 and TRBJ2-7, with a tentative D call TRBD2 (5 bases). This CDR3 spans 15 amino acids. The germline V gene has CDR1 GTSNPN and CDR2 SVGIG (reference sequence). Between the trimmed V and J ends, which lost 0 bases and 0 bases, there was a span of 12 bases.

This chain connects TRBV6-1 to TRBJ1-2, with a tentative D call TRBD1 (5 bases). The CDR3 sequence is 13 residues long. V lost 7 bases and J 4 bases, leaving 13 bases between the germline ends. Germline CDR1 MNHNS, CDR2 SASEGT. The CDR3 is CASILDSPYGYTF. For the CDR3, the DNA is TGTGCCAGCATCCTCGACAGCCCCTATGGCTACACCTTC.

This clone appeared many times. The J gene is TRBJ2-7, the V gene TRBV27; 7 bases match TRBD2. Germline V gene sequence: CDR1 MNHEY, CDR2 SMNVEV (reference sequence). CDR3 length: 13 residues. V lost 5 bases to trimming and J lost 5 bases; unmatched junction nucleotides: 6. The CDR3 reads CASSPLGGNEQYF. The CDR3 DNA sequence: TGTGCCAGCAGTCCCCTCGGGGGGAACGAGCAGTACTTC.

This clone was counted between two and nine times. The chain links TRBV30 to TRBJ2-1; 13 bases line up with TRBD2. Germline-derived CDR1 and CDR2 are GTSNPN and SVGIG (reference sequence). Trimming removed 0 bases from V and 8 bases from J; junction bases left unmatched: 4. The CDR3 consists of 15 residues. CDR3 region: CAWSVGLAGEDEQFF. CDR3 in DNA: TGTGCCTGGAGTGTAGGACTAGCGGGAGAAGATGAGCAGTTCTTC.

V usage is TRBV6-1 and J usage is TRBJ2-3, with a weak D call TRBD2 (5 bases). In germline, CDR1 is MNHNS, CDR2 SASEGT. The CDR3 contains 16 residues. Trimming removed 0 bases from V and 0 bases from J, with 10 bases in between. The CDR3 loop is CASSEAGARSTDTQYF. CDR3 bases: TGTGCCAGCAGTGAAGCGGGAGCAAGAAGCACAGATACGCAGTATTTT.

The V gene is TRBV5-5, the J gene TRBJ2-7, with D possibly matching TRBD1 (8 bases). The V gene lost 4 bases and the J gene lost 5 bases, with 13 bases spanning the gap. CDR3 length: 13 residues. CDR1 and CDR2 from the germline V gene are SGHKS and YYEKEE (reference sequence). CDR3 coding DNA: TGTGCCAGCAGCGTAACAGGGGGGGACGAGCAGTACTTC. This sequence encodes CASSVTGGDEQYF.

The chain joins TRBV7-8 to TRBJ2-3, with TRBD1 as a possible D gene (5 bases). CDR3 size: 14 residues. Germline V gives CDR1 SGHVS, CDR2 FQNEAQ. V gave up 8 bases and J gave up 3 bases, with 15 bases separating them. This CDR3 is CASGAVRTTDTQYF. CDR3 coding DNA: TGTGCCAGCGGGGCCGTACGGACGACAGATACGCAGTATTTT.

This chain connects TRBV18 to TRBJ2-5; D may be TRBD1 (5 bases). Deletions cut 2 bases from V and 1 base from J, with 11 bases between. CDR1 is KGHSH, CDR2 LQKENI, per germline. The CDR3 is made up of 15 amino acids. As DNA, the CDR3 is TGTGCCAGCTCACCAAAAAGGGGTGGCCAAGAGACCCAGTACTTC. Its translation: CASSPKRGGQETQYF.

This clone has ten or more counts. The gene calls are TRBV4-2 and TRBJ1-5; TRBD1 matches 10 bases. The germline gives CDR1 LGHNA, CDR2 YNFKEQ. The trim removed 2 bases at V and 9 bases at J, leaving 4 bases unmatched. The CDR3 is 14 residues long. The CDR3 here is CASSQPGQGPPQHF. DNA of the CDR3: TGTGCCAGCAGCCAACCGGGACAGGGGCCGCCCCAGCATTTT.

This clone was observed a handful of times. The genes are TRBV5-1 and TRBJ1-5; D is unresolved. The CDR3 runs to 14 residues. Germline assignment: CDR1 SGHRS and CDR2 YFSETQ. V was pared by 0 bases and J by 4 bases, with 8 bases between. The CDR3 spells CASSLVPGNQPQHF. The CDR3 DNA sequence: TGCGCCAGCAGCTTGGTGCCTGGGAATCAGCCCCAGCATTTT.

This chain joins TRBV29-1 and TRBJ1-1; D remains unclear. The germline V gene encodes CDR1 SQVTM and CDR2 ANQGSEA. This CDR3 has 11 amino acids. The ends were cut back, 4 bases at V and 6 bases at J, with 9 bases in the middle. CDR3 bases: TGCAGCGTTGTTTGGGCCTCTGAAGCTTTCTTT. Amino acid sequence: CSVVWASEAFF.

The V call is TRBV4-1, the J call TRBJ1-1; no definite D call. Looked up from germline, CDR1 is MGHRA and CDR2 is YSYEKL. The V end was cut by 1 base, the J end by 0 bases, with 9 bases between. CDR3 length: 15 amino acids. Written as DNA, the CDR3 is TGCGCCAGCAGCCAAGTGCCGGGCTTGAACACTGAAGCTTTCTTT. This encodes CASSQVPGLNTEAFF.

This clone was found once. The CDR3 DNA reads as TGTGCCAGCAGTGGTGGAAGAGGGGCGAACACTGAAGCTTTCTTT. It encodes CASSGGRGANTEAFF. V gene TRBV6-1 combines with J gene TRBJ1-1; D possibly corresponds to TRBD1 (5 bases). The CDR3 sequence is 15 residues long. From germline, CDR1 is MNHNS and CDR2 SASEGT. V gave up 4 bases and J gave up 1 base, with 13 bases separating them.

CDR3 coding DNA: TGTGCCAGCAGCTTTGGGGGTACCCAAGAGACCCAGTACTTC. Encoded protein: CASSFGGTQETQYF. The chain links TRBV7-9 to TRBJ2-5; D possibly matches TRBD1 or TRBD2 (5 bases each). From germline, CDR1 is SEHNR and CDR2 FQNEAQ (reference sequence). CDR3 length: 14 residues. Trimming took 3 bases from V and 1 from J, leaving 9 bases between them.

This chain joins TRBV30 and TRBJ2-7; no clear D gene. The length of the CDR3 is 14 residues. Germline CDR1 reads GTSNPN; CDR2 reads SVGIG (reference sequence). Trimming cost V 4 bases and J 1 base, with 14 bases left between them. The CDR3 loop reads CAWTKDAVSYEQYF. DNA of the CDR3: TGTGCCTGGACCAAAGATGCGGTGTCCTACGAGCAGTACTTC.

The rearrangement links TRBV20-1 to TRBJ2-7; D is undetermined. There are 8 residues in the CDR3. V was trimmed by 1 base and J by 12 bases, leaving 4 bases between them. Per germline, CDR1 DFQATT and CDR2 SNEGSKA (reference sequence). The CDR3 here is CSARGRYF. The CDR3 region has the DNA TGCAGTGCTAGAGGCAGGTACTTC.

The chain is built from TRBV5-4 and TRBJ1-2; D is possibly TRBD1 (5 bases). CDR3 size: 13 residues. The V and J ends lost 4 bases and 0 bases respectively, with 7 bases between them. CDR1 is SGHNT and CDR2 is YYREEE in the germline V gene (reference sequence). The CDR3 nucleotides read TGTGCCAGCAGCCGGACAACTAACTATGGCTACACCTTC. Residues: CASSRTTNYGYTF.

The chain couples TRBV5-4 to TRBJ1-6; D uncertain. Between the trimmed V and J ends, which lost 4 bases and 7 bases, there was a span of 12 bases. CDR3 length: 14 amino acids. The germline gives CDR1 SGHNT, CDR2 YYREEE (reference sequence). DNA for the CDR3: TGTGCCAGCAGCCGACGGTGGGAGAATTCACCCCTCCACTTT. This gives the protein CASSRRWENSPLHF.

This clone was found a few times. This chain links TRBV9 with TRBJ1-2; D ambiguous. In germline, CDR1 is SGDLS, CDR2 YYNGEE. The ends were cut back, 0 bases at V and 5 bases at J, with 5 bases in the middle. The CDR3 sequence is 12 residues long. DNA of the CDR3: TGTGCCAGCAGCGTAGGGTCTTATGGCTACACCTTC. This codes for CASSVGSYGYTF.

This clone was picked up a small number of times. J is TRBJ2-2 and V is TRBV4-3; 7 bases are a match to TRBD1. Germline CDR1 reads LGHNA; CDR2 reads YSLEER. The CDR3 sequence is 17 residues long. Losses at the gene ends were 2 bases for V and 3 bases for J; bases not matched to a gene: 9. The DNA of the CDR3 is TGCGCCAGCAGCCAACCCTACGACAGGGTATACACCGGGGAGCTGTTTTTT. Protein product: CASSQPYDRVYTGELFF.

This chain links TRBV7-8 with TRBJ1-1; 9 positions agree with TRBD1. V gave up 5 bases and J gave up 0 bases; unmatched junction bases: 7. Germline V gives CDR1 SGHVS, CDR2 FQNEAQ. The CDR3 contains 16 residues. CDR3 residues: CASSVRDRAMNTEAFF. The CDR3 DNA is TGTGCCAGCAGCGTCCGGGACAGGGCTATGAACACTGAAGCTTTCTTT.

The chain employs TRBV30 and TRBJ2-7; D possibly corresponds to TRBD1 (6 bases). This CDR3 region has 13 residues. Looked up from germline, CDR1 is GTSNPN and CDR2 is SVGIG (reference sequence). The germline V and J ends were trimmed by 4 bases and 0 bases, with 10 bases remaining between them. The CDR3 coding sequence is TGTGCCTGGAACCCGGACAGCTCCTACGAGCAGTACTTC. It yields the protein CAWNPDSSYEQYF.

The sample holds one count of this clone. The gene calls are TRBV6-5 and TRBJ2-5; 8 bases are shared with TRBD1. The CDR3 is made up of 14 amino acids. V trimming: 5 bases; J trimming: 2 bases; junction bases outside the gene matches: 4. Germline values: CDR1 MNHEY, CDR2 SVGAGI. CDR3 sequence: CASSRDRGQETQYF. CDR3 bases: TGTGCCAGCAGTCGCGACAGGGGACAAGAGACCCAGTACTTC.

The V gene is TRBV4-1, the J gene TRBJ1-4, with 8 bases matching TRBD1. V dropped 0 bases and J dropped 10; count of bases not matched to a gene: 7. CDR1 is MGHRA and CDR2 is YSYEKL in the germline V gene. The CDR3 is made up of 15 amino acids. The CDR3 region has the DNA TGCGCCAGCAGCCAAGAACCAGGCAGGGGGCCAAAACTGTTTTTT. This translates into CASSQEPGRGPKLFF.

J is TRBJ1-1 and V is TRBV30; no clear D gene. This CDR3 spans 12 amino acids. Trimming cost V 4 bases and J 4 bases, with 10 bases left between them. Germline V gives CDR1 GTSNPN, CDR2 SVGIG (reference sequence). This chain's CDR3 is CAWTWGFTEAFF. The CDR3 DNA reads as TGTGCCTGGACGTGGGGTTTCACTGAAGCTTTCTTT. Filled out from reference TRBV30 and TRBJ1-1, the complete variable domain reads SQTIHQWPATLVQPVGSPLSLECTVEGTSNPNLYWYRQAAGRGLQLLFYSVGIGQISSEVPQNLSASRPQDRQFILSSKKLLLSDSGFYLCAWTWGFTEAFFGQGTRLTVV.